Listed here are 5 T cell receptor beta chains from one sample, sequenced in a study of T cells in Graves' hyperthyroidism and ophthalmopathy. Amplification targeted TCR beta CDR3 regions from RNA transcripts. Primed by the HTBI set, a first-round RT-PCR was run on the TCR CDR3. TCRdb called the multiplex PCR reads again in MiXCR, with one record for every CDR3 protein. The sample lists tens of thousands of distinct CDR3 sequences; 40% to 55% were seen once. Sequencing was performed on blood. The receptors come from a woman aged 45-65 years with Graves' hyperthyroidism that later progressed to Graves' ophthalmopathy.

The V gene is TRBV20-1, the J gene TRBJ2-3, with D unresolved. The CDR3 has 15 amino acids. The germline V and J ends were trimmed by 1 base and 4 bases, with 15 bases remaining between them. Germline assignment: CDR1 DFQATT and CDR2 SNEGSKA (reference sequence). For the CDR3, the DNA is TGCAGTGCTAGAGGTTTGGTAGCTGTAGCAGATACGCAGTATTTT. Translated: CSARGLVAVADTQYF.

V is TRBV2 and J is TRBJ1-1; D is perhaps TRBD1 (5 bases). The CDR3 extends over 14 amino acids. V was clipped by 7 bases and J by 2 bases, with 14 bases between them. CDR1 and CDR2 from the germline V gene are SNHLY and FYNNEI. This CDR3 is CASTRDSGNTEAFF. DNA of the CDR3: TGTGCCAGCACCCGGGACTCTGGAAACACTGAAGCTTTCTTT. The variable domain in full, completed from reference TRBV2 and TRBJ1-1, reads EPEVTQTPSHQVTQMGQEVILRCVPISNHLYFYWYRQILGQKVEFLVSFYNNEISEKSEIFDDQFSVERPDGSNFTLKIRSTKLEDSAMYFCASTRDSGNTEAFFGQGTRLTVV.

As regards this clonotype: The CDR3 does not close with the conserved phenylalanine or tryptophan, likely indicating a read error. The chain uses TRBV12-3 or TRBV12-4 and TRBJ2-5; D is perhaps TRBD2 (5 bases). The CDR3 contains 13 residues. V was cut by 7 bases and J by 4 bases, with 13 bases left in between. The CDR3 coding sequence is TGTGCCAGCAACGGAGGCAGTACAGAGACCCAGTACTCC. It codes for CASNGGSTETQYS.

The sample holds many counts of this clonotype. CDR3 bases: TGTGCCAGCAGTTTTTCGGGAAACACCATATATTTT. This translates into CASSFSGNTIYF. V usage is TRBV28 and J usage is TRBJ1-3, with D unresolved. V was pared by 3 bases and J by 4 bases, with 4 bases between. This CDR3 is built from 12 residues. Per the germline V gene, CDR1 is MDHEN and CDR2 is SYDVKM. Looking up the rest from reference TRBV28 and TRBJ1-3 gives the full variable domain: DVKVTQSSRYLVKRTGEKVFLECVQDMDHENMFWYRQDPGLGLRLIYFSYDVKMKEKGDIPEGYSVSREKKERFSLILESASTNQTSMYLCASSFSGNTIYFGEGSWLTVV.

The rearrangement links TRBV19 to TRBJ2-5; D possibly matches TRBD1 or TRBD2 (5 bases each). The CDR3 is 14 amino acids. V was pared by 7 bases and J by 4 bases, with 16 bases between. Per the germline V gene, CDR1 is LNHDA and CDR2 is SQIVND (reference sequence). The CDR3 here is CASTPRAGRETQYF. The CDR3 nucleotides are TGTGCCAGTACCCCGAGGGCAGGGCGAGAGACCCAGTACTTC.